The rows below give T cell receptor beta chains drawn from one sample of a study of response to subunit inactivated influenza vaccine. Each CDR3 protein gets one entry after TCRdb re-called the RT-PCR reads with MiXCR. The repertoire includes hundreds of thousands of distinct CDR3 sequences, 25% of them detected once, and 1.5% to 2% sits in the top ten. The sequenced sample was CD4+ T cells sorted from PBMCs, obtained roughly 5 days after vaccination. The source of these receptors is a man aged 50 to 59 who received an inactivated influenza vaccine. The CDR3 runs from the conserved cysteine through the conserved F or W. D genes are given only for firm matches. Clone size is given for some rows only: seen once, a few or many times, or a class if the clone is expanded.

v_call	j_call	clone_size	d_call	cdr3_aa	cdr3_nt
TRBV5-1	TRBJ1-6	few	NA	CASSGGLSGSPLHF	TGCGCCAGCAGCGGGGGCCTTTCGGGTTCACCCCTCCACTTT
TRBV6-2/TRBV6-3	TRBJ2-2	many	NA	CASRLEPNTGELFF	TGTGCCAGCAGACTAGAACCGAACACCGGGGAGCTGTTTTTT
TRBV20-1	TRBJ2-1	NA	TRBD2	CSARDSGSSPYNEQFF	TGCAGTGCTAGAGATAGCGGGAGTTCCCCCTACAATGAGCAGTTCTTC
TRBV20-1	TRBJ2-7	few	NA	CSASSPDGIYEQYF	TGCAGTGCTAGTTCTCCCGACGGAATCTACGAGCAGTACTTC
TRBV5-6	TRBJ2-3	many	NA	CASNPGAIDTQYF	TGTGCCAGCAACCCGGGGGCCATAGATACGCAGTATTTT
TRBV11-2	TRBJ2-5	NA	NA	CASSFIGTQETQYF	TGTGCCAGCAGCTTCATAGGGACCCAAGAGACCCAGTACTTC
TRBV6-1	TRBJ2-1	few	TRBD2	CASTKTSGVTNEQFF	TGTGCCAGCACCAAAACTAGCGGGGTTACCAATGAGCAGTTCTTC
TRBV19	TRBJ1-6	few	NA	CASSDRQALGSPLHF	TGTGCCAGTAGTGACAGACAGGCACTGGGTTCACCCCTCCACTTT
TRBV12-3/TRBV12-4	TRBJ2-3	NA	NA	CASRNQRYGGATDTQYF	TGTGCCAGCAGAAACCAACGGTATGGGGGGGCTACAGATACGCAGTATTTT
TRBV19	TRBJ2-1	NA	NA	CASSLLDQSPPGHEQFF	TGTGCCAGTAGTCTCCTGGACCAATCCCCCCCGGGCCATGAGCAGTTCTTC
TRBV10-3	TRBJ2-5	many	TRBD2	CAISAAPAGGLGETQYF	TGTGCCATCAGTGCCGCCCCAGCGGGGGGCCTTGGGGAGACCCAGTACTTC
TRBV6-1	TRBJ2-6	NA	NA	CASTLTPPGDGGANVLTF	TGTGCCAGCACCCTAACCCCCCCGGGGGACGGTGGGGCCAACGTCCTGACTTTC
TRBV7-9	TRBJ2-3	NA	NA	CASSPRLGSTDTQYF	TGTGCCAGCAGCCCCCGACTAGGAAGCACAGATACGCAGTATTTT